The entry below gives a single TCR beta chain sequence along with its context. Its cognate antigen has yet to be identified. Base qualities are not at hand, and no much larger clone is one base apart. The data were obtained in a study of identical twins (dated by TCRdb to about 2016). Context from the whole study: To test whether fetal clonotypes persist, this study deep-sequenced TCR alpha and beta repertoires from monozygotic twins, from unrelated adults of various ages, and from cord blood. Replicate twin experiments were performed at different times using different library preparation protocols to rule out contamination.

To prepare the library, 5' RACE was applied. For sequencing, an Illumina HiSeq 2000 was employed. Template switching introduced a universal primer binding site; the final cDNA contained a unique molecular identifier, enabling accurate counting of TCR cDNA molecules. First-strand cDNA for TCR alpha and beta chains was synthesized from specific primers in the conserved constant-segment region. To control for contamination, every cDNA library carried two barcodes: a SMART-Mk sample barcode plus Illumina barcodes. TruSeq adapter sequences along with Illumina sample barcodes were introduced in two successive PCR steps. The Illumina HiSeq platform was used with custom primers to sequence TCR alpha and beta cDNA libraries. The paper's data handling went like this. MiGEC processed the raw reads to extract unique molecular identifiers, while MiXCR was used to determine the CDR3 positions. Recombination models were inferred per individual with the repgenHMM and IGoR tools using an EM algorithm. Shared clonotypes were analyzed with the tcR package in R, and sharing was normalized by the product of cloneset sizes. Out-of-frame nonproductive sequences were analyzed to study raw recombination free of thymic and clonal selection effects. TCRdb cleaned the public reads at Q25 with fastp, built clones with MiXCR and kept in-frame beta chains. One record per CDR3 amino acid sequence lists the most common genes and DNA. TCRdb's processing, not the authors', yielded these V and J calls. Counted in this sample were over 250,000 distinct CDR3 sequences; roughly 9.7% of them appeared once. Roughly 7% of the sample rests with the top ten.

What the work shows at the level of the full study, not this receptor alone: Recombination models systematically underestimated out-of-frame TCR alpha sharing in monozygotic twins but agreed with sharing between unrelated individuals. Abundant cord blood beta clonotypes carried fewer insertions; young adult naive repertoires showed a weaker similar trend, while memory repertoires showed none. Compared with coincidental sharing between unrelated individuals, out-of-frame TCR alpha sequences shared between twins had an excess of sequences with low generation probability. Conclusions relied on cross-sectional statistical analysis, since the same donors could not be followed over many years. The excess sharing between twins in beta out-of-frame sequences was weaker because fewer shared sequences reduced the signal-to-noise ratio. Invariant T cells such as MAIT and iNKT could partly confound zero-insertion analyses, though diverse VJ usage argued against this for most clonotypes.

Relative to germline, V is missing 4 bases and J is missing 6 bases, with 6 bases of the junction outside any gene match. The CDR3 runs 15 residues from the cysteine to the phenylalanine. The read is trimmed to its CDR3 DNA, 45 bases read in frame from base 1. The germline V gene gives CDR1 as SGHTA and CDR2 as FQGNSA. Every donor was a healthy Caucasian. The twin cohort consisted of three pairs of female monozygotic twins, all aged about 18 to 30 years. Positive isolation kits from Invitrogen were used to isolate CD4+ and CD8+ T cell populations. The same specimen was also included in a second study, on yellow fever vaccine responses in identical twins. As the second study states: According to the authors, in identical twins the way T cells responded to vaccination appeared partly convergent and partly personalized. In identical twins, the study followed T cell clones that responded to the vaccine with precision.

The chain is made from TRBV7-2 and TRBJ2-7; 13 junctional bases match TRBD2. Sample: CD8+ T cells sorted from blood. This clonotype was sampled from a woman aged 18 to 35 in good health. The DNA sequence is given as TGTGCCAGCAGCTCCTGGACTAGCGGGGGTGCCGAGCAGTACTTC. Its protein is CASSSWTSGGAEQYF.